The clone carrying this T cell receptor beta chain has ten or more counts. Its antigen remains unidentified. This record belongs to a study of T cells in Graves' hyperthyroidism and ophthalmopathy. Findings of the study overall: Among clonotypes expanded in thyroid above 0.001, most were also found in blood.

From RNA transcripts, TCR beta CDR3 regions were amplified. HTBI primers were the set used in a first-round RT-PCR of the TCR CDR3. From the multiplex PCR reads, TCRdb called clonotypes with MiXCR, one entry per CDR3 protein. The data contain 800,000 or so distinct CDR3 sequences, more than 30% of them singletons. The PBMCs were taken from roughly 9.3 ml of fresh peripheral blood. The V end was cut by 4 bases, the J end by 5 bases, with 17 bases between. Germline values: CDR1 KGHDR, CDR2 SFDVKD. This CDR3 is 17 amino acids long. What was sequenced was blood. The TCR comes from a man aged 18-30 years with Graves' hyperthyroidism. The gene calls are TRBV24-1 and TRBJ1-6, with a weak D call TRBD1 (5 bases). CDR3 in amino acids: CATSDLPSGPHNSPLHF. For the CDR3, the DNA is TGTGCCACCAGTGACCTCCCCTCGGGACCCCATAATTCACCCCTCCACTTT.